This note documents a single T cell receptor beta chain sequence. Using immunoSEQ multiplex PCR, the repertoire was profiled, and TCRdb retains in-frame clones only, with some absent. This table has some 330,000 clones, roughly nine tenths appearing once. CDR3 length: 12 residues. The V end was cut by 2 bases, the J end by 11 bases, with 12 bases between. This sample was taken from a study of blood T cell repertoires in COVID-19. This receptor was identified in a woman in her twenties or thirties with COVID-19, enrolled during active disease. The chain has TRBV12-3 or TRBV12-4 and TRBJ1-2, with no clear D. The sequencing sample was made of peripheral blood. CDR3 bases: TGTGCCAGCAGTTTATCCCGGAGCTCTTACACCTTC. Protein sequence: CASSLSRSSYTF.